The rows below give T cell receptor beta chains drawn from one sample of a study of T cells after yellow fever vaccination. In TCRdb, the 5' RACE reads were re-called with MiXCR into one record per CDR3 protein. The table has 300,000 to 400,000 distinct CDR3 sequences, 8.7% seen once. The sample was PBMCs, taken on the day of the first yellow fever vaccination. The receptors here all came from a man aged 18 to 29 who received the YFV17D yellow fever vaccine. Both conserved end residues are part of each CDR3. Each record gives: V gene, clone size, J gene, D gene, CDR3 DNA, CDR3 protein. D genes are given only for firm matches. The size field is filled for only some rows; it gives once, few, many or a size class.

TRBV5-1,few,TRBJ1-4,-,TGCGCCAGCAGCTTGGCCGAGATCTGGGCTAATGAAAAACTGTTTTTT,CASSLAEIWANEKLFF
TRBV7-3,-,TRBJ2-1,TRBD2,TGTGCCAGCAGCTTCGTGCCGGGACTAGCGGGGAACAATGAGCAGTTCTTC,CASSFVPGLAGNNEQFF
TRBV5-1,many,TRBJ2-5,TRBD2,TGCGCCAGCAGCCTCCAGCTAGCGGGGGGCTTGGAGACCCAGTACTTC,CASSLQLAGGLETQYF
TRBV4-1,few,TRBJ2-3,TRBD2,TGCGCCAGCAGCCAAGTCCGGGGGGGGCCGACAGATACGCAGTATTTT,CASSQVRGGPTDTQYF
TRBV7-2,few,TRBJ2-4,-,TGTGCCAGCAGCTCAGGGGTGGCCAAAAACATTCAGTACTTC,CASSSGVAKNIQYF
TRBV20-1,few,TRBJ2-2,-,TGCAGTGCTAGCCCCGGGCTGAACACCGGGGAGCTGTTTTTT,CSASPGLNTGELFF
TRBV12-3/TRBV12-4,many,TRBJ2-7,-,TGTGCCAGCAGTTTAGCGCTAGGAGAGTACGAGCAGTACTTC,CASSLALGEYEQYF
TRBV11-2,-,TRBJ1-1,-,TGTGCCAGCAGCTTAGATTTCGGTAATAGGGGACACACTGAAGCTTTCTTT,CASSLDFGNRGHTEAFF
TRBV7-8,few,TRBJ2-2,-,TGTGCCAGCAGCTTAGACCCGGGACTCGAACGTACCGGGGAGCTGTTTTTT,CASSLDPGLERTGELFF
TRBV6-5,-,TRBJ1-1,TRBD1,TGTGCCAGCAGTACTACGTCAGGGGGGAACACTGAAGCTTTCTTT,CASSTTSGGNTEAFF
TRBV5-1,few,TRBJ2-5,-,TGCGCCAGCAGCATTACTAGCAGGGAGACCCAGTACTTC,CASSITSRETQYF
TRBV3-1,few,TRBJ1-3,-,TGTGCCAGCAGCCCAGCGTTCGGCCTTATCTCTGGAAACACCATATATTTT,CASSPAFGLISGNTIYF
TRBV7-8,few,TRBJ2-5,-,TGTGCCAGCAGCCCGGGTCGGGCAGTAGGCCAAGAGACCCAGTACTTC,CASSPGRAVGQETQYF
TRBV5-6,-,TRBJ1-1,-,TGTGCCAGCACAGGGCTGAACACTGAAGCTTTCTTT,CASTGLNTEAFF
TRBV20-1,-,TRBJ2-7,TRBD2,TGCAGTGCTAGAGTGTTCGAAGTAGCGGGGGCCTACGAGCAGTACTTC,CSARVFEVAGAYEQYF
TRBV5-8,-,TRBJ2-7,-,TGTGCCAGCACTATGGCGGCCCCCTACGAGCAGTACTTC,CASTMAAPYEQYF
TRBV10-3,many,TRBJ2-7,-,TGTGCCATCAGTGAACAGGGCCACGAGCAGTACTTC,CAISEQGHEQYF
TRBV5-1,many,TRBJ1-1,-,TGCGCCAGCAGCCCGGATACAGGGAACACTGAAGCTTTCTTT,CASSPDTGNTEAFF
TRBV4-3,few,TRBJ1-3,-,TGCGCCAGCAGCCAAGAGCCGAACAGGGCTGGAAACACCATATATTTT,CASSQEPNRAGNTIYF
TRBV6-1,many,TRBJ2-7,-,TGTGCCAGCAGTCTAAACCCCGGGCCGGCAGAATCCTACGAGCAGTACTTC,CASSLNPGPAESYEQYF
TRBV4-1,-,TRBJ2-1,-,TGCGCCAGCAGCCAGGGCTCCCGAGCCAATGAGCAGTTCTTC,CASSQGSRANEQFF
TRBV7-2,few,TRBJ2-3,-,TGTGCCAGCAGCTTAACAGGTTTCACAGATACGCAGTATTTT,CASSLTGFTDTQYF
TRBV28,-,TRBJ2-1,TRBD1,TGTGCCAGCCGGCTGAGGGACAGGTACAATGAGCAGTTCTTC,CASRLRDRYNEQFF
TRBV25-1,-,TRBJ1-4,-,TGTGCCAGCAGTGGCCGGGACTTGGGAAAACTGTTTTTT,CASSGRDLGKLFF
TRBV5-1,few,TRBJ1-2,-,TGCGCCAGCAGCTTGGGGGCCCACGGCAGAGTTTATGGCTACACCTTC,CASSLGAHGRVYGYTF
TRBV10-3,-,TRBJ1-1,-,TGTGCCATCAGGAGGACAGAACTGAACACTGAAGCTTTCTTT,CAIRRTELNTEAFF
TRBV5-6,-,TRBJ2-6,-,TGTGCCACAGGGAACTCTGGGGCCAACGTCCTGACTTTC,CATGNSGANVLTF
TRBV3-1,few,TRBJ2-1,-,TGTGCCAGCAGCCGGGGGGGGGCGGGAAATGAGCAGTTCTTC,CASSRGGAGNEQFF
TRBV7-9,few,TRBJ1-6,-,TGTGCCAGCAGCCCACAGACGACTGGTTCACCCCTCCACTTT,CASSPQTTGSPLHF
TRBV11-2,many,TRBJ1-4,-,TGTGCCAGCAGTCCCGACGGGGGCGCGGGGCGTGAAAAACTGTTTTTT,CASSPDGGAGREKLFF
TRBV7-2,many,TRBJ2-7,-,TGTGCCAGCAGCGATGGTTACTACGAGCAGTACTTC,CASSDGYYEQYF
TRBV30,few,TRBJ2-1,TRBD2,TGTGCCTGGGGACTAGCACCCTACAATGAGCAGTTCTTC,CAWGLAPYNEQFF
TRBV24-1,-,TRBJ2-2,TRBD1,TGTGCCACCAGTGATTTCCTGGGACAGGGTGCCGGGGAGCTGTTTTTT,CATSDFLGQGAGELFF